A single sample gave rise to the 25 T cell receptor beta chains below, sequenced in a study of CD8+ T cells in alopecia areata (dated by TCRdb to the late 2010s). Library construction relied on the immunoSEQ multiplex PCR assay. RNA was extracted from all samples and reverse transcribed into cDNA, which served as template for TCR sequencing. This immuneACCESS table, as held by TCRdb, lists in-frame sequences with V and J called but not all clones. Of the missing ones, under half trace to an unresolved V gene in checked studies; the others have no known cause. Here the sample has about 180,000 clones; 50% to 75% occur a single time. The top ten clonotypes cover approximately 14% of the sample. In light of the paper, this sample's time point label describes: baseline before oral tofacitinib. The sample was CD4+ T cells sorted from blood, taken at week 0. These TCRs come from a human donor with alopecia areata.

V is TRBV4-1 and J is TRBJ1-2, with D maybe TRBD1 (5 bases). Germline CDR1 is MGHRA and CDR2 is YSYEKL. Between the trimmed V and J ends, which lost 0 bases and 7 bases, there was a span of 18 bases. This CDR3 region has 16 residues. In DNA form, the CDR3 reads TGCGCCAGCAGCCAAGATAGGCGCAGGGAGTTCCGTGGCTACACCTTC. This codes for CASSQDRRREFRGYTF.

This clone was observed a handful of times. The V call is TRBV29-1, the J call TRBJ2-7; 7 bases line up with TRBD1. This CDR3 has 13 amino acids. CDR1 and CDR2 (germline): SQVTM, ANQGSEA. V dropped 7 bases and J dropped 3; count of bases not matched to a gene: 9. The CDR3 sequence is CSALDRVDYEQYF. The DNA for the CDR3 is TGCAGCGCTTTAGACAGGGTGGACTACGAGCAGTACTTC.

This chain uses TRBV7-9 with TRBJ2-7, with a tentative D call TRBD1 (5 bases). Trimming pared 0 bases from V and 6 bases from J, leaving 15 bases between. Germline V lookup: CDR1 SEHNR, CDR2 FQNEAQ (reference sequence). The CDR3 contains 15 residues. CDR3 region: CASSLAAQALREQYF. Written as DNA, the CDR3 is TGTGCCAGCAGCTTAGCGGCACAGGCACTCCGCGAGCAGTACTTC.

This chain's CDR3 is CASSLQQGNTEAFF. The CDR3 DNA reads TGTGCCAGCTCACTCCAACAGGGGAACACTGAAGCTTTCTTT. The V and J genes are TRBV6-5 and TRBJ1-1; TRBD1 might be the D (6 bases). CDR1 and CDR2 from the germline V gene are MNHEY and SVGAGI. V lost 8 bases and J 1 base, leaving 14 bases between the germline ends. The CDR3 sequence is 14 residues long.

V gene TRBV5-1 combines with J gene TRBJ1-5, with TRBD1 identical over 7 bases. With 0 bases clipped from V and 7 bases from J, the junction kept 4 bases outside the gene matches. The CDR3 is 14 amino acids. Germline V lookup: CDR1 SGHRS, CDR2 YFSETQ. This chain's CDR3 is CASSLDRGGQPQHF. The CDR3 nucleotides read TGCGCCAGCAGCTTGGACAGGGGCGGGCAGCCCCAGCATTTT.

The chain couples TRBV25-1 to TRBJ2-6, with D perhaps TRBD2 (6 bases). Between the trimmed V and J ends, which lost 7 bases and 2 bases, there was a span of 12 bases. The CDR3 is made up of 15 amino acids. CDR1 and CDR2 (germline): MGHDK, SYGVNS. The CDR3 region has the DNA TGTGCCAGCACCGGAGGGCCTACTGGGGCCAACGTCCTGACTTTC. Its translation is CASTGGPTGANVLTF.

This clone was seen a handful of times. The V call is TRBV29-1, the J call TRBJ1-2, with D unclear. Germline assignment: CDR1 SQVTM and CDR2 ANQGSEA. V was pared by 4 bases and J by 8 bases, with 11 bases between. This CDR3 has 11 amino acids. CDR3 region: CSVGDIAGYTF. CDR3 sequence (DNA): TGCAGCGTTGGTGACATTGCCGGCTACACCTTC.

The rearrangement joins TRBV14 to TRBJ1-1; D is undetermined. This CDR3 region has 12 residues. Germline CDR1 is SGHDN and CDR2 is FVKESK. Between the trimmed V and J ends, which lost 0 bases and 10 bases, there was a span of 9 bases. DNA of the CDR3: TGTGCCAGCAGCCAAGACGTCGGCGGAGCTTTCTTT. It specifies CASSQDVGGAFF.

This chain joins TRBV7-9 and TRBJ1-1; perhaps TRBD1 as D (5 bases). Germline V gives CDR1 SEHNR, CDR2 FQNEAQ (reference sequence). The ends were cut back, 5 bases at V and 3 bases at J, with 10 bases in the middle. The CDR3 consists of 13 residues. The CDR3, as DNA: TGTGCCAGCAGCAAGGGGTCTGACACTGAAGCTTTCTTT. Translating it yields CASSKGSDTEAFF. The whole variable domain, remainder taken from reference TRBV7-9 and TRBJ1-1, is DTGVSQNPRHKITKRGQNVTFRCDPISEHNRLYWYRQTLGQGPEFLTYFQNEAQLEKSRLLSDRFSAERPKGSFSTLEIQRTEQGDSAMYLCASSKGSDTEAFFGQGTRLTVV.

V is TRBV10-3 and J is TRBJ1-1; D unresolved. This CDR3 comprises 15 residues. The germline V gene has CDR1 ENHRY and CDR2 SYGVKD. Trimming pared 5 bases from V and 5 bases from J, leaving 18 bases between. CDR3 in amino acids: CAISRGSPQGTEAFF. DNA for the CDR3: TGTGCCATCAGTCGCGGTTCTCCACAAGGTACTGAAGCTTTCTTT.

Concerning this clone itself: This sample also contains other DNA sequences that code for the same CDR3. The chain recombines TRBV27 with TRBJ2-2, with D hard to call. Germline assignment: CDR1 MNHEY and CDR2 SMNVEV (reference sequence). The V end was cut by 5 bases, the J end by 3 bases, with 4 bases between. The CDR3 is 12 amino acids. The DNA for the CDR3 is TGTGCCAGCAGTCCGTACACCGGGGAGCTGTTTTTT. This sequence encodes CASSPYTGELFF.

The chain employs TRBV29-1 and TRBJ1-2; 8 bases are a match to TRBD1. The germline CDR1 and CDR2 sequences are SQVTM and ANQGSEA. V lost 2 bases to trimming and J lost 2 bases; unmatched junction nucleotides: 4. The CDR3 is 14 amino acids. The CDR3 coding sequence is TGCAGCGTTGAAAGGGACAGGATAAACTATGGCTACACCTTC. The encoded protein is CSVERDRINYGYTF.

CDR3 DNA sequence: TGTGCCAGCAGCCTAAAGACAGGGCCCTATGGCTACACCTTC. Amino acids: CASSLKTGPYGYTF. V is TRBV7-9 and J is TRBJ1-2; 7 bases fit TRBD1. Germline V gene lookup returns CDR1 SEHNR and CDR2 FQNEAQ (reference sequence). V was clipped by 5 bases and J by 4 bases; unmatched bases: 7. The CDR3 is 14 amino acids.

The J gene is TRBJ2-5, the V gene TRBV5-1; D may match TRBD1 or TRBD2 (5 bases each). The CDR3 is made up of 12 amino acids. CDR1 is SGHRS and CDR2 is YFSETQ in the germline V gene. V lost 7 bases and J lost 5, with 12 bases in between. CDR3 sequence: CASYLEGETQYF. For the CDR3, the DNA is TGCGCCAGCTACCTCGAGGGGGAGACCCAGTACTTC.

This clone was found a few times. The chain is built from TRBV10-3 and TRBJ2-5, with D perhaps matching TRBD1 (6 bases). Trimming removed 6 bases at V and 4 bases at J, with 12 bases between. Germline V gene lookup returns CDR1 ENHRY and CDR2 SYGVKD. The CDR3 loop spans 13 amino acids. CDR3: CAISRQERETQYF. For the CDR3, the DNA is TGTGCCATCAGCCGACAGGAGAGAGAGACCCAGTACTTC.

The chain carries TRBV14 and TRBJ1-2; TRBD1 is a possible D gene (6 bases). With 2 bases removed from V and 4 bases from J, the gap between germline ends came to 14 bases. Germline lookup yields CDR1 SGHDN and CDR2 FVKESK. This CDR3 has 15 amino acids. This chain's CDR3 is CASSQQQGRVYGYTF. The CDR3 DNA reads TGTGCCAGCAGCCAACAACAGGGACGGGTCTATGGCTACACCTTC.

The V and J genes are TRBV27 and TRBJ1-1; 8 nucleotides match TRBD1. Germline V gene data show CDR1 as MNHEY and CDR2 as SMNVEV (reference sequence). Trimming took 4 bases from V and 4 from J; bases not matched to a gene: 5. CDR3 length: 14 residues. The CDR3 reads CASSSQGAPTEAFF. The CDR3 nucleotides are TGTGCCAGCAGTTCTCAGGGGGCCCCCACTGAAGCTTTCTTT.

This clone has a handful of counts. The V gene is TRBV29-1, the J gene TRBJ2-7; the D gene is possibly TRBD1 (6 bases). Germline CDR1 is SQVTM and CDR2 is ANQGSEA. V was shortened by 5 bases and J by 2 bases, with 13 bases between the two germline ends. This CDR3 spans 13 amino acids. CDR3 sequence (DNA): TGCAGCGTTAGTCAGGGGACGGCCTACGAGCAGTACTTC. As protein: CSVSQGTAYEQYF.

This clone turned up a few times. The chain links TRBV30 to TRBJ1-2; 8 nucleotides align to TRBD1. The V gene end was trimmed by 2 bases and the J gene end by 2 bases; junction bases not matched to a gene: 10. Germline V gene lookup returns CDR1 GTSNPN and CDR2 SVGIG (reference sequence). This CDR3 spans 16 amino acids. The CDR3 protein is CAWSKRRGLLNYGYTF. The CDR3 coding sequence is TGTGCCTGGAGTAAACGCAGGGGGCTATTAAACTATGGCTACACCTTC.

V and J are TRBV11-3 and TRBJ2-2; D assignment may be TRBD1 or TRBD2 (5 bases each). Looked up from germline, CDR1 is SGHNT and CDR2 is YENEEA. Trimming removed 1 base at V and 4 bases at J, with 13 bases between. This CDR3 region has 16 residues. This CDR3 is CASSLVWWGSTGELFF. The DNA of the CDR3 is TGTGCCAGCAGCTTAGTATGGTGGGGGTCCACCGGGGAGCTGTTTTTT. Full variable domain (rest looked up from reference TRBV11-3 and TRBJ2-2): EAGVVQSPRYKIIEKKQPVAFWCNPISGHNTLYWYLQNLGQGPELLIRYENEEAVDDSQLPKDRFSAERLKGVDSTLKIQPAELGDSAVYLCASSLVWWGSTGELFFGEGSRLTVL.

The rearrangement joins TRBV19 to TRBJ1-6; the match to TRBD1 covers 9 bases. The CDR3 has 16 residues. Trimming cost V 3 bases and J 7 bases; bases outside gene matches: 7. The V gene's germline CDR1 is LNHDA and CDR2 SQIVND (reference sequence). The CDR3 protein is CASSIRTGAENSPLHF. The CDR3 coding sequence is TGTGCCAGTAGTATCCGGACAGGGGCGGAAAATTCACCCCTCCACTTT.

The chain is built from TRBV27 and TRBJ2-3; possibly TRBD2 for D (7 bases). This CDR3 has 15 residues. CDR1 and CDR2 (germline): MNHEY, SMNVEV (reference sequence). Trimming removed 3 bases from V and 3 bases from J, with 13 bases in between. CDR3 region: CASSFFAGATDTQYF. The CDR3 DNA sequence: TGTGCCAGCAGTTTCTTTGCGGGGGCGACAGATACGCAGTATTTT.

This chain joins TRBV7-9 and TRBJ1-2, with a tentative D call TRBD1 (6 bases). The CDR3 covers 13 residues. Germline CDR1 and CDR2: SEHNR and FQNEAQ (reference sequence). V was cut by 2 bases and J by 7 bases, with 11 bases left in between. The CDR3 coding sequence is TGTGCCAGCAGCTTAAAACAGGGACTTGGCTACACCTTC. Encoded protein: CASSLKQGLGYTF.

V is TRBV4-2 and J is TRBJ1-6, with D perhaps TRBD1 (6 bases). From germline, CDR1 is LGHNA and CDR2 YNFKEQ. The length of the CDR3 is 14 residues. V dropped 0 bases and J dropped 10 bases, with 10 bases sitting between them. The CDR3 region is CASSQDEGGSPLHF. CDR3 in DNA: TGTGCCAGCAGCCAAGACGAGGGGGGATCACCCCTCCACTTT.

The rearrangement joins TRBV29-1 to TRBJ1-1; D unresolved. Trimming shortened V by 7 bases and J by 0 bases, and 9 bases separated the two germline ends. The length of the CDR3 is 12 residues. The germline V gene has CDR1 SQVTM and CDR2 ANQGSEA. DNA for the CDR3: TGCAGCGGGAGATCCGTGAACACTGAAGCTTTCTTT. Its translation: CSGRSVNTEAFF. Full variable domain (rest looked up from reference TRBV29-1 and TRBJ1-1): SAVISQKPSRDICQRGTSLTIQCQVDSQVTMMFWYRQQPGQSLTLIATANQGSEATYESGFVIDKFPISRPNLTFSTLTVSNMSPEDSSIYLCSGRSVNTEAFFGQGTRLTVV.